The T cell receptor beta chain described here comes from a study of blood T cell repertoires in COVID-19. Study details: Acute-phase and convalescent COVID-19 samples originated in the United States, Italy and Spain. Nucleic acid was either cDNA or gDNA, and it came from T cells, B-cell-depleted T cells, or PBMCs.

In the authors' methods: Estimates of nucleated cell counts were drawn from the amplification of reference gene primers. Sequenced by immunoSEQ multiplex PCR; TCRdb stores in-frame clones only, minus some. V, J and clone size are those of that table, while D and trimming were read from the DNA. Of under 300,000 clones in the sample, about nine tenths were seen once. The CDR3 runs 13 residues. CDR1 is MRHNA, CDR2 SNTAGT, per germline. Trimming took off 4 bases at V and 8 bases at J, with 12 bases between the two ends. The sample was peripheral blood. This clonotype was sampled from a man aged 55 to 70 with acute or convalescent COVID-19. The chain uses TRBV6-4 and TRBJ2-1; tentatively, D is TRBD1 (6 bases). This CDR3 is CASSGSQGYEQFF. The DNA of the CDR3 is TGTGCCAGCAGTGGGTCACAGGGCTATGAGCAGTTCTTC.